This T cell receptor beta chain was found in a study of T cell responses to AZD1222 COVID-19 vaccine. Study-level results: Nearly half of spike-specific TCRs reportedly go after variant regions that carry no mutations. In a largely white British group with more females than males, clonal diversity was possibly underestimated. Researchers took repertoire samples only after the peak T cell response had come.

V lost 4 bases to trimming and J lost 4 bases; unmatched junction nucleotides: 5. The CDR3 loop spans 16 amino acids. CDR1 is SGHRS, CDR2 YFSETQ, per germline. Pooled samples include second doses given at about 4 or 12 weeks. About this clone itself: The target antigen is unknown.

Data came from immunoSEQ multiplex PCR; TCRdb stores just in-frame clones and leaves some out. Of 100,000 to 130,000 clones in the sample, around 92% are singletons; the top ten hold roughly 9%. The sample was peripheral blood, taken 28 days after the second AZD1222 dose. The source is an adult who received the AZD1222 COVID-19 vaccine. The rearrangement links TRBV5-1 to TRBJ2-3; 14 bases match TRBD2. The CDR3 DNA follows: TGCGCCAGCAGCACGGGACTAGCGGGAGCCCCAGATACGCAGTATTTT. Amino acid sequence: CASSTGLAGAPDTQYF.